This TCR beta chain was identified during a study of blood T cell repertoires in COVID-19. Overall study: Samples of COVID-19 (acute and convalescent) were obtained from the United States, Italy and Spain. PBMCs, B-cell-depleted T cells, or T cells were the source of the cDNA or gDNA that made up the material.

Germline CDR1 LGHDT, CDR2 YNNKEL (reference sequence). This CDR3 is 16 amino acids long. V lost 0 bases, J lost 7 bases, and 13 bases lay in between. This clone was counted between two and nine times. Methods used by the authors: Counts of nucleated cells, estimated from reference gene primer amplification, were obtained. Sequencing used immunoSEQ multiplex PCR; TCRdb keeps in-frame clones, though not all of them. V and J calls and clone size are given by that table; D and trimming were obtained from the DNA. The data contain about 120,000 clones, roughly 80% of them singletons. The gene calls are TRBV3-1 (or the pseudogene TRBV3-2) and TRBJ1-6; a possible D gene is TRBD1 (5 bases). The sample was peripheral blood. The clonotype was recovered from a man between 45 and 60 years old with acute or convalescent COVID-19. CDR3 amino acids: CASSQDWGRINSPLHF. The CDR3 bases are TGTGCCAGCAGCCAAGATTGGGGCAGGATAAATTCACCCCTCCACTTT.